This T cell receptor (beta chain) derives from a study of tumor-infiltrating lymphocytes in glioblastoma multiforme. Study findings and constraints: Just one glioblastoma patient contributed to the TCR-mutation comparison. Clone frequencies may be distorted by unequal TCR transcripts per cell.

As regards this clonotype: The target antigen is unknown. A much larger clone lies a single base off, so this may be a read error.

Multiple V-beta primers and a C-beta primer amplified TCRB from RNA. TCRB-specific cDNA synthesis used approximately 0.5 ug of total RNA. Unique molecular identifiers were not described for the libraries. TCRdb analysed the multiplex PCR reads with MiXCR anew, one entry per CDR3 protein. The table has fewer than 15,000 distinct CDR3 sequences, roughly 67% seen once. The V and J ends lost 4 bases and 9 bases, in that order; junction bases with no gene match: 10. Germline V lookup: CDR1 SGHTS, CDR2 YDEGEE. The CDR3 loop spans 13 amino acids. Sequences were obtained from brain tumor tissue. The sequence was obtained from a male donor with glioblastoma. The chain employs TRBV5-8 and TRBJ2-7, with TRBD1 identical over 7 bases. CDR3 region: CASSPGQTNGQYF. The CDR3 DNA reads as TGTGCCAGCAGCCCGGGACAGACCAACGGGCAGTACTTC.